This T cell receptor beta chain was obtained from a study of T cell responses to AZD1222 COVID-19 vaccine. With regard to this clone: Its cognate antigen is unknown.

Regarding the study as a whole: At baseline, seropositivity was found in only six or seven AZD1222 recipients.

In germline, CDR1 is SEHNR, CDR2 FQNEAQ (reference sequence). V shed 5 bases and J shed 11 bases, with 15 bases lying between them. The CDR3 runs to 12 residues. Sequencing was performed with immunoSEQ multiplex PCR; in TCRdb, only in-frame clones are kept and a portion is missing. The sample yields tens of thousands of clones, approximately 87% seen once. The source material was peripheral blood, sampled on day 0 of MenACWY control vaccination. This sequence was found in an adult in good health. This chain connects TRBV7-9 to TRBJ1-1, with D unclear. DNA for the CDR3: TGTGCCAGCAGCCCGAACAAGGGCCACGCTTTCTTT. This gives the protein CASSPNKGHAFF.